The 27 T cell receptor beta chains in this list originate from one sample, sequenced in a study of PD-L1 blockade in urothelial cancer. Using immunoSEQ multiplex PCR, the repertoire was profiled, and TCRdb retains in-frame clones only, with some absent. The repertoire holds around 110,000 clones, with around 89% as singletons. Time point indicated: peripheral blood 6 weeks after treatment start. This specimen consisted of PBMCs, obtained around atezolizumab (anti-PD-L1) treatment. These receptors were taken from a man aged 60 to 75 with urothelial cancer.

The rearrangement joins TRBV4-3 to TRBJ2-3, with 13 bases that match TRBD2. The germline CDR1 and CDR2 sequences are LGHNA and YSLEER. The CDR3 is made up of 17 amino acids. V lost 4 bases, J lost 8 bases, and 12 bases stayed unmatched. CDR3 in amino acids: CASSPGVTSGGEGTQYF. The DNA for the CDR3 is TGCGCCAGCAGCCCCGGCGTTACTAGCGGGGGGGAAGGTACGCAGTATTTT.

This clone was found once. The chain employs TRBV2 and TRBJ1-1; D is undetermined. V dropped 6 bases and J dropped 1 base, with 9 bases sitting between them. From germline, CDR1 is SNHLY and CDR2 FYNNEI. The CDR3 spans 13 residues. CDR3 sequence reads: CASRGRENTEAFF. The CDR3 DNA sequence: TGTGCCAGCAGAGGTCGGGAGAACACTGAAGCTTTCTTT. The variable domain in full, with the rest retrieved from reference TRBV2 and TRBJ1-1, is EPEVTQTPSHQVTQMGQEVILRCVPISNHLYFYWYRQILGQKVEFLVSFYNNEISEKSEIFDDQFSVERPDGSNFTLKIRSTKLEDSAMYFCASRGRENTEAFFGQGTRLTVV.

This chain joins TRBV6-1 and TRBJ2-7; D is unresolved. Germline values: CDR1 MNHNS, CDR2 SASEGT. The V gene lost 4 bases and the J gene lost 2 bases, with 3 bases spanning the gap. CDR3 size: 11 residues. In nucleotides, the CDR3 is TGTGCCAGCAGTGCCACCTACGAGCAGTACTTC. It codes for CASSATYEQYF.

J is TRBJ2-1 and V is TRBV9; 10 bases agree with TRBD2. The V segment lost 0 bases and the J segment 7 bases; nucleotides outside the gene matches: 7. The CDR3 spans 16 residues. Looked up from germline, CDR1 is SGDLS and CDR2 is YYNGEE. The CDR3 sequence: CASSVDPSGSENEQFF. The CDR3 DNA is TGTGCCAGCAGCGTAGATCCTAGCGGGAGTGAAAATGAGCAGTTCTTC.

The chain uses TRBV5-1 and TRBJ2-5; tentative D call: TRBD2 (6 bases). The CDR3 extends over 14 amino acids. V dropped 3 bases and J dropped 1 base, with 10 bases sitting between them. Germline values: CDR1 SGHRS, CDR2 YFSETQ. The CDR3 coding sequence is TGCGCCAGCAGCTCAGGAGGGCCCCAAGAGACCCAGTACTTC. Protein product: CASSSGGPQETQYF.

V is TRBV29-1 and J is TRBJ1-1, with TRBD1 as a possible D gene (5 bases). Trimming took off 4 bases at V and 1 base at J, with 16 bases between the two ends. Germline CDR1 and CDR2: SQVTM and ANQGSEA. CDR3 length: 15 amino acids. The chain's CDR3 is CSVGWLAGKNTEAFF. As DNA, the CDR3 is TGCAGCGTTGGGTGGCTGGCAGGGAAGAACACTGAAGCTTTCTTT. The full variable domain, completed using reference TRBV29-1 and TRBJ1-1, is SAVISQKPSRDICQRGTSLTIQCQVDSQVTMMFWYRQQPGQSLTLIATANQGSEATYESGFVIDKFPISRPNLTFSTLTVSNMSPEDSSIYLCSVGWLAGKNTEAFFGQGTRLTVV.

V usage is TRBV29-1 and J usage is TRBJ1-4; D might be TRBD1 (6 bases). The germline V and J ends were trimmed by 8 bases and 7 bases, with 14 bases remaining between them. The CDR3 consists of 12 residues. Per the germline V gene, CDR1 is SQVTM and CDR2 is ANQGSEA. The chain's CDR3 is CSFRGAGEKLFF. The CDR3 nucleotides read TGCAGCTTCCGGGGGGCTGGTGAAAAACTGTTTTTT.

The chain joins TRBV28 to TRBJ1-5; 8 bases are shared with TRBD1. V trimming: 5 bases; J trimming: 5 bases; junction bases outside the gene matches: 23. Germline CDR1 and CDR2: MDHEN and SYDVKM. The CDR3 contains 20 residues. The CDR3 DNA reads TGTGCCAGCAGTCCCACCTGGAGGGGGGCAGGGGGCGGTTTGGATCAGCCCCAGCATTTT. Amino acids: CASSPTWRGAGGGLDQPQHF.

This chain connects TRBV6-1 to TRBJ1-5; TRBD1 might be the D (5 bases). The V end was cut by 6 bases, the J end by 1 base, with 10 bases between. This CDR3 is built from 14 residues. The germline CDR1 and CDR2 sequences are MNHNS and SASEGT. Written as DNA, the CDR3 is TGTGCCAGCAGGGGGGGGGTCAGCAATCAGCCCCAGCATTTT. It codes for CASRGGVSNQPQHF.

This chain connects TRBV19 to TRBJ1-1; D is ambiguous. The CDR3 is made up of 14 amino acids. CDR1 is LNHDA and CDR2 is SQIVND in the germline V gene (reference sequence). With 1 base removed from V and 0 bases from J, the gap between germline ends came to 6 bases. CDR3 in amino acids: CASSIGAMNTEAFF. The CDR3 coding sequence is TGTGCCAGTAGTATAGGAGCAATGAACACTGAAGCTTTCTTT.

The rearrangement links TRBV5-1 to TRBJ2-3; D remains unclear. Germline CDR1 reads SGHRS; CDR2 reads YFSETQ. The V end lost 2 bases, the J end lost 2 bases, and 3 bases lay between the germline ends. This CDR3 region has 12 residues. CDR3: CASSFNTDTQYF. The CDR3 DNA follows: TGCGCCAGCAGCTTCAACACAGATACGCAGTATTTT.

The chain uses TRBV2 and TRBJ2-7, with D maybe TRBD2 (6 bases). The V and J ends lost 6 bases and 0 bases respectively, with 15 bases between them. This CDR3 comprises 15 residues. Germline V CDR1 and CDR2: SNHLY, FYNNEI. The CDR3 DNA reads as TGTGCCAGCAGGTCCCGGGACTTCAGCTCCTACGAGCAGTACTTC. Its translation is CASRSRDFSSYEQYF.

This chain uses TRBV7-2 with TRBJ2-7; a weak D match, TRBD1 (6 bases). Per germline, CDR1 SGHTA and CDR2 FQGNSA. The V end was cut by 3 bases, the J end by 3 bases, with 15 bases between. This CDR3 contains 15 residues. In DNA, the CDR3 is TGTGCCAGCAGCTTGACAGGCTCCCTCGACTACGAGCAGTACTTC. This translates into CASSLTGSLDYEQYF.

The CDR3 reads CSPVGAYGYTF. The CDR3 nucleotides are TGCAGCCCCGTCGGAGCCTATGGCTACACCTTC. This chain links TRBV20-1 with TRBJ1-2, with D uncertain. This CDR3 has 11 residues. CDR1 DFQATT and CDR2 SNEGSKA come from the germline V gene (reference sequence).

J is TRBJ2-2 and V is TRBV5-1, with D perhaps matching TRBD2 (5 bases). The CDR3 length is 17 residues. Germline-derived CDR1 and CDR2 are SGHRS and YFSETQ. Trimming pared 0 bases from V and 1 base from J, leaving 13 bases between. CDR3 DNA sequence: TGCGCCAGCAGCTTGGCCCTCGGAGCGGAGAACACCGGGGAGCTGTTTTTT. Translation: CASSLALGAENTGELFF.

The chain employs TRBV7-9 and TRBJ2-1; 9 bases agree with TRBD1. Germline trimming cut 1 base from V and 3 bases from J; bases unmatched to any gene: 10. This CDR3 contains 18 residues. Germline assignment: CDR1 SEHNR and CDR2 FQNEAQ (reference sequence). The CDR3 loop is CASSLGARGTGYYNEQFF. The CDR3 nucleotides are TGTGCCAGCAGCTTAGGCGCCAGAGGGACAGGGTACTACAATGAGCAGTTCTTC.

This clone was seen a single time. The chain carries TRBV7-9 and TRBJ2-4; TRBD1 aligns across 8 bases. The V segment lost 6 bases and the J segment 6 bases; nucleotides outside the gene matches: 4. Germline V lookup: CDR1 SEHNR, CDR2 FQNEAQ (reference sequence). This CDR3 comprises 13 residues. For the CDR3, the DNA is TGTGCCAGCAGACCGGGACAGGCAAACATTCAGTACTTC. Translated: CASRPGQANIQYF.

The V gene is TRBV11-1, the J gene TRBJ2-7; 12 positions agree with TRBD2. V was pared by 4 bases and J by 5 bases, with 6 bases of the junction left unmatched. The CDR3 loop spans 15 amino acids. The germline V gene encodes CDR1 SGHAT and CDR2 FQDESV (reference sequence). The CDR3 DNA reads TGTGCCAGCAGCTACCTAGCGGGGGGGCCCAACGAGCAGTACTTC. It translates to CASSYLAGGPNEQYF.

In this sample, this clone turned up once. The chain employs TRBV5-4 and TRBJ2-5; 9 bases fit TRBD1. Germline CDR1 reads SGHNT; CDR2 reads YYREEE (reference sequence). This CDR3 comprises 15 residues. Losses at the gene ends were 4 bases for V and 5 bases for J; bases not matched to a gene: 9. The CDR3 spells CASSRGQGGDETQYF. CDR3 sequence (DNA): TGTGCCAGCAGCCGGGGACAGGGAGGGGATGAGACCCAGTACTTC.

This clone was recorded a few times. Here the CDR3 reads CASSQDRPLGTGRNTIYF. The CDR3 region has the DNA TGTGCCAGCAGCCAAGATCGGCCCCTTGGGACAGGGAGAAACACCATATATTTT. The rearrangement joins TRBV4-2 to TRBJ1-3; 9 nucleotides line up with TRBD1. The CDR3 is made up of 18 amino acids. Unmatched junction bases numbered 11, after V lost 0 bases and J lost 5 bases. Germline lookup yields CDR1 LGHNA and CDR2 YNFKEQ.

The rearrangement links TRBV2 to TRBJ2-1, with TRBD2 identical over 11 bases. The V gene's germline CDR1 is SNHLY and CDR2 FYNNEI. The V gene end was trimmed by 6 bases and the J gene end by 15 bases; junction bases not matched to a gene: 10. CDR3 length: 13 residues. The CDR3 bases are TGTGCCAGCAGGGGCCTAGCGGGAGGCCAGGTGTTCTTC. Translated: CASRGLAGGQVFF.

The chain uses TRBV5-1 and TRBJ2-5, with a possible D match to TRBD2 (6 bases). Trimming took off 5 bases at V and 5 bases at J, with 16 bases between the two ends. This CDR3 has 14 amino acids. Looked up from germline, CDR1 is SGHRS and CDR2 is YFSETQ. The CDR3 nucleotides are TGCGCCAGCAGTGGAGGAGGCGGGGCCGAGACCCAGTACTTC. It is translated as CASSGGGGAETQYF.

The rearrangement joins TRBV5-1 to TRBJ2-2, with 14 bases matching TRBD2. Germline CDR1 is SGHRS and CDR2 is YFSETQ. The CDR3 has 19 amino acids. After removal of 4 bases from V and 6 bases from J, the junction contained 14 bases not matched to a gene. CDR3 bases: TGCGCCAGCAGCCCCACGATGACTAGCGGGAGGGCCGGAGCCGGGGAGCTGTTTTTT. Its translation: CASSPTMTSGRAGAGELFF.

The chain recombines TRBV7-9 with TRBJ1-4; D is possibly TRBD1 (6 bases). Trimming stripped 2 bases from V and 8 bases from J, with 15 bases between. Germline V gene lookup returns CDR1 SEHNR and CDR2 FQNEAQ (reference sequence). The CDR3 totals 15 residues. The CDR3 sequence is CASSLLTGVEEKLFF. For the CDR3, the DNA is TGTGCCAGCAGCTTACTGACAGGAGTAGAAGAAAAACTGTTTTTT.

This clone was seen once. The chain employs TRBV18 and TRBJ1-4; D unresolved. Trimming cost V 2 bases and J 2 bases, with 12 bases left between them. This CDR3 region has 16 residues. Germline V CDR1 and CDR2: KGHSH, LQKENI. CDR3 nucleotide sequence: TGTGCCAGCTCACCAGAATTAGGCGGGACTAATGAAAAACTGTTTTTT. It encodes CASSPELGGTNEKLFF.

This clone was picked up a small number of times. The J gene is TRBJ1-6, the V gene TRBV2; D not resolved. Germline CDR1 SNHLY, CDR2 FYNNEI. Trimming cost V 7 bases and J 7 bases, with 14 bases left between them. CDR3 size: 14 residues. CDR3 bases: TGTGCCAGCACCTCCGAGACCGGGAATTCACCCCTCCACTTT. Translation: CASTSETGNSPLHF.

The V gene is TRBV7-2, the J gene TRBJ1-6, with 11 bases identical to TRBD1. Germline V gene data show CDR1 as SGHTA and CDR2 as FQGNSA. This CDR3 spans 15 amino acids. With 5 bases clipped from V and 10 bases from J, the junction kept 7 bases outside the gene matches. CDR3 nucleotide sequence: TGTGCCAGCAGCCTAACTGGGGACAGGGGGTCACCCCTCCACTTT. The encoded protein is CASSLTGDRGSPLHF.